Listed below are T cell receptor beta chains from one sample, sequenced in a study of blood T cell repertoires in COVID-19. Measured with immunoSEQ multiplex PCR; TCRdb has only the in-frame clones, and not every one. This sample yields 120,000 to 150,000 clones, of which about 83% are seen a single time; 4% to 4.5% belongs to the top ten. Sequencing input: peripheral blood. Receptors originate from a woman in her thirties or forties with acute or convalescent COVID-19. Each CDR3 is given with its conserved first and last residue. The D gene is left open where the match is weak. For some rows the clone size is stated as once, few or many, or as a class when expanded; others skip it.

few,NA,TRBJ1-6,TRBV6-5,CASSYRRESPLHF,TGTGCCAGCAGTTACCGCAGGGAATCACCCCTCCACTTT
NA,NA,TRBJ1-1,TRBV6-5,CASSPLQGFWTEAFF,TGTGCCAGCAGTCCCCTGCAGGGTTTCTGGACTGAAGCTTTCTTT
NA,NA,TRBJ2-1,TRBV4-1,CASSQGPGQYNEQFF,TGCGCCAGCAGCCAGGGGCCGGGCCAGTACAATGAGCAGTTCTTC
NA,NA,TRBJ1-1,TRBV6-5,CASGGRTEAFF,TGTGCCAGCGGGGGGAGGACTGAAGCTTTCTTT
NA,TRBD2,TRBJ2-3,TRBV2,CASKAGGRSDTQYF,TGTGCCAGCAAGGCGGGGGGGAGGTCGGATACGCAGTATTTT
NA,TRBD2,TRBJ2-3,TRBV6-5,CASSPGGITDTQYF,TGTGCCAGCAGTCCGGGGGGGATTACAGATACGCAGTATTTT
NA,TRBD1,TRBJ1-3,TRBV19,CASSADRAGNTIYF,TGTGCCAGTAGTGCGGACAGGGCAGGAAACACCATATATTTT
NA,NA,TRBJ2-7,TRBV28,CASSPLTGPTLVQYF,TGTGCCAGCAGTCCGCTGACAGGACCTACTCTGGTGCAGTACTTC
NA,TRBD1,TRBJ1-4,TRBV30,CAGQELPNEKLFF,TGTGCCGGACAGGAGCTGCCAAATGAAAAACTGTTTTTT
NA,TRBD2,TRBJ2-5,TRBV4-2,CASSHGGTSGQETQYF,TGTGCCAGCAGCCATGGAGGGACTAGCGGGCAAGAGACCCAGTACTTC
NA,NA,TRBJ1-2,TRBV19,CASASGRGNYGYTF,TGTGCCAGTGCCTCGGGCCGGGGGAACTATGGCTACACCTTC
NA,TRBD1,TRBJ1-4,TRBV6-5,CASSWYRGGGEKLFF,TGTGCCAGCAGTTGGTACAGGGGAGGAGGGGAAAAACTGTTTTTT
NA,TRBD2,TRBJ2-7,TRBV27,CASSSLHLTSGKLYEQYF,TGTGCCAGCAGTTCACTCCACCTGACTAGCGGGAAACTCTACGAGCAGTACTTC
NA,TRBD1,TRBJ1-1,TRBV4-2,CASSQDKGFPGQAEIFYTEAFF,TGTGCCAGCAGCCAAGATAAAGGTTTCCCGGGACAGGCGGAAATTTTCTACACTGAAGCTTTCTTT
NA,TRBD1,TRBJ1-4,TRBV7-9,CASSLAGQGVEKLFF,TGTGCCAGCAGCTTAGCGGGACAGGGAGTTGAAAAACTGTTTTTT
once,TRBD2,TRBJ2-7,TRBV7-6,CASSSGLGGYEQYF,TGTGCCAGCAGCTCGGGACTAGGAGGTTACGAGCAGTACTTC
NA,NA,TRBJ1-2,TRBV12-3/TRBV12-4,CASSLGIQYGYTF,TGTGCCAGCAGTTTAGGTATACAGTATGGCTACACCTTC
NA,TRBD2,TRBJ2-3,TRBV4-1,CASSQSTSRPDTQYF,TGCGCCAGCAGCCAGTCGACTAGCAGGCCAGATACGCAGTATTTT
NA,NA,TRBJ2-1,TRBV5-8,CASSPLIFYNEQFF,TGTGCCAGCAGCCCCCTTATCTTTTACAATGAGCAGTTCTTC
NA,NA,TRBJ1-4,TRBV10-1,CATDSDSTEKLFF,TGCGCCACCGATTCGGACAGCACAGAAAAACTGTTTTTT
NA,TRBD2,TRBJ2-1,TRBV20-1,CSASQSSGSYNEQFF,TGCAGTGCTAGTCAATCTAGCGGGAGTTACAATGAGCAGTTCTTC
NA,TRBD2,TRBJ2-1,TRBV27,CASRRLAGSSYNEQFF,TGTGCCAGCAGAAGGCTAGCGGGGAGCTCCTACAATGAGCAGTTCTTC
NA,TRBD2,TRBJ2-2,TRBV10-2,CASSEYSGVNTGELFF,TGCGCCAGCAGTGAATATAGCGGGGTAAACACCGGGGAGCTGTTTTTT
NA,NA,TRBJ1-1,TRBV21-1,CASSTPTDPAPAFF,TGTGCCAGCAGCACCCCGACAGACCCGGCGCCAGCTTTCTTT
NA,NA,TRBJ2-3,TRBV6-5,CASSYSHILSTDTQYF,TGTGCCAGCAGTTACTCTCACATCCTGAGCACAGATACGCAGTATTTT
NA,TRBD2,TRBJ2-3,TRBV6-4,CASSDTFLTSGSTDTQYF,TGTGCCAGCAGTGACACATTTTTGACTAGCGGAAGCACAGATACGCAGTATTTT
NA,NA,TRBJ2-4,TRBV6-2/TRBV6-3,CASSYSSRATRDIQYF,TGTGCCAGCAGTTACTCGAGTAGGGCTACTAGGGACATTCAGTACTTC
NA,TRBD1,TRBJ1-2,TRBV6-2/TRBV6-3,CASSLGQGFGYTF,TGTGCCAGCAGCCTGGGACAGGGGTTTGGCTACACCTTC
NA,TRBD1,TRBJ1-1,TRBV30,CAWTDRVTEAFF,TGTGCCTGGACGGACAGGGTCACTGAAGCTTTCTTT
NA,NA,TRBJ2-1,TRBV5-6,CASSLDRARQFF,TGTGCCAGCAGCTTGGACAGGGCTAGGCAGTTCTTC
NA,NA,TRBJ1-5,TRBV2,CASSRSLSNQPQHF,TGTGCCAGCAGTCGTTCTCTTAGCAATCAGCCCCAGCATTTT
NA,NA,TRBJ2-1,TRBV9,CASSLGSNEQFF,TGTGCCAGCAGCCTGGGGAGCAATGAGCAGTTCTTC
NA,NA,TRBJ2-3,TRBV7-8,CASMNVGTGGTDTQYF,TGTGCCAGCATGAACGTGGGGACGGGAGGCACAGATACGCAGTATTTT
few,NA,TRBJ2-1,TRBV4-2,CASSMRLGEFHEQFF,TGTGCCAGCAGCATGAGGCTTGGCGAGTTCCATGAGCAGTTCTTC
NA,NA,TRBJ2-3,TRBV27,CASSLARMGTDTQYF,TGTGCCAGCAGTTTAGCCAGGATGGGCACAGATACGCAGTATTTT
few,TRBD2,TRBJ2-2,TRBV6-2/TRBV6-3,CASSYAGLASTGELFF,TGTGCCAGCAGTTATGCGGGACTAGCCAGCACCGGGGAGCTGTTTTTT
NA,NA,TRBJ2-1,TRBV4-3,CASSQESHRDHYNEQFF,TGCGCCAGCAGCCAAGAATCCCACAGGGATCACTACAATGAGCAGTTCTTC
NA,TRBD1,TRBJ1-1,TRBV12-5,CASGLSLSDRGNTEAFF,TGTGCTAGTGGTTTGTCCTTATCGGACAGGGGGAACACTGAAGCTTTCTTT
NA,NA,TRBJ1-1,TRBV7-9,CASSSRETEAFF,TGTGCCAGCAGCTCACGGGAAACTGAAGCTTTCTTT
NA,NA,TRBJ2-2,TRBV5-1,CASSLSGIWNTGELFF,TGCGCCAGCAGCTTATCAGGGATCTGGAACACCGGGGAGCTGTTTTTT
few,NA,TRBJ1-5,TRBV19,CASTEGRLSNQPQHF,TGTGCCAGTACGGAGGGGAGGCTATCCAATCAGCCCCAGCATTTT
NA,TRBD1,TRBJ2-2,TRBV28,CASHQGVYTGELFF,TGTGCCAGCCATCAGGGGGTATACACCGGGGAGCTGTTTTTT
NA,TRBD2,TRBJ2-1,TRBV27,CASSSWGSGGAWNEQFF,TGTGCCAGCAGTTCCTGGGGTAGCGGGGGGGCCTGGAATGAGCAGTTCTTC
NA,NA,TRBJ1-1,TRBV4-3,CASSTGAGGTSAFF,TGCGCCAGCAGCACGGGAGCGGGGGGGACGAGTGCTTTCTTT
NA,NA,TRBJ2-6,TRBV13,CASTDTLSSGANVLTF,TGTGCCAGCACAGACACTCTCAGCTCTGGGGCCAACGTCCTGACTTTC
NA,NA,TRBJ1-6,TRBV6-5,CASSKAEQLPLHF,TGTGCCAGCAGCAAGGCCGAACAGTTACCCCTCCACTTT
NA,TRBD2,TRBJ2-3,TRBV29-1,CSVGLAGGTDTQYF,TGCAGCGTTGGACTAGCGGGAGGCACGGATACGCAGTATTTT